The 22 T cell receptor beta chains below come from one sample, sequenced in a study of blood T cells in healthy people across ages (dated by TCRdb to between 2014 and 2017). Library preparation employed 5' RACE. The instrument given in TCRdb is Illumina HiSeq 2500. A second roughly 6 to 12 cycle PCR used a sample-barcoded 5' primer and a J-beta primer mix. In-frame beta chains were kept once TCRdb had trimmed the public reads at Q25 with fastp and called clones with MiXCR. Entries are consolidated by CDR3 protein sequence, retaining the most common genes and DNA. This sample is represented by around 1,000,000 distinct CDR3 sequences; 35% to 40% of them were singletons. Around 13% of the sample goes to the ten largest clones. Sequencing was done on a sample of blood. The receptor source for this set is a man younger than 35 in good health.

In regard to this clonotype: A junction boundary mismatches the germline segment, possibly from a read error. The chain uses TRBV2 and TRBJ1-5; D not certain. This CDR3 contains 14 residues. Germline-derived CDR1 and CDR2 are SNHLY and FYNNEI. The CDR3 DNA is TGTGCCAGCAGGGAAGAATATAGCAATCAGCCCCAGCATTTT. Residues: CASREEYSNQPQHF.

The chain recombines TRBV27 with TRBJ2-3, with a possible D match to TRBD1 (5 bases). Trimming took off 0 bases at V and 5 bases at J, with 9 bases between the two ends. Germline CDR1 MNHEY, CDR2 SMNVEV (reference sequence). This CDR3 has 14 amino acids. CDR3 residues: CASSLSWGGDTQYF. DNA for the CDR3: TGTGCCAGCAGTTTATCGTGGGGCGGAGATACGCAGTATTTT.

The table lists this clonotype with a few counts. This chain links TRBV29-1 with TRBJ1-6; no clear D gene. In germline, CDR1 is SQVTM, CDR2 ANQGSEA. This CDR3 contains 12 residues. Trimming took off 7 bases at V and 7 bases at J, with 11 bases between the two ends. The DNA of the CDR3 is TGCAGCGCCCGGATGGGGAATTCACCCCTCCACTTT. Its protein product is CSARMGNSPLHF.

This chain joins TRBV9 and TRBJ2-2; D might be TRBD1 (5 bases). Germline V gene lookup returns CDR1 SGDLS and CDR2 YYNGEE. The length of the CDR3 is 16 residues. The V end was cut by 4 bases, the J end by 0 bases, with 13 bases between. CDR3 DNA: TGTGCCAGCAGCATTTCCAGGACATCGAACACCGGGGAGCTGTTTTTT. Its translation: CASSISRTSNTGELFF.

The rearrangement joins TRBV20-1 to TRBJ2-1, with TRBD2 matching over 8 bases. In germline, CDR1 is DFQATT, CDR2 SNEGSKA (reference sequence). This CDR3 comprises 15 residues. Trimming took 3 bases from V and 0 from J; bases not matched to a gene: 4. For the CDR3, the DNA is TGCAGTGCTAGTTCGAGCGGGGGCTCCTACAATGAGCAGTTCTTC. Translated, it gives CSASSSGGSYNEQFF.

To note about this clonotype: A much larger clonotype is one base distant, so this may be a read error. This CDR3 is CAISEPNGYGCTF. CDR3 in DNA: TGTGCCATCAGTGAGCCCAACGGGTATGGCTGCACCTTC. The chain recombines TRBV10-3 with TRBJ1-2; D remains ambiguous. This CDR3 spans 13 amino acids. CDR1 is ENHRY and CDR2 is SYGVKD in the germline V gene.

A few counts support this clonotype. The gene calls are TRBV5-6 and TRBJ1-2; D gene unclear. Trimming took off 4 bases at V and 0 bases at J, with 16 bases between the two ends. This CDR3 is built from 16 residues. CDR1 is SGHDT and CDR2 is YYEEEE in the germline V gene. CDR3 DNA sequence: TGTGCCAGCAGCAGATGGTCCACAGAAGCTAACTATGGCTACACCTTC. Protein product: CASSRWSTEANYGYTF.

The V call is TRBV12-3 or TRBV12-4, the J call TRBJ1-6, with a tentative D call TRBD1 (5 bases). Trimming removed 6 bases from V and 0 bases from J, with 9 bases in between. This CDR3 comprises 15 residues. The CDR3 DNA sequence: TGTGCCAGCAGGGCAGGGAGCTCCTATAATTCACCCCTCCACTTT. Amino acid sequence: CASRAGSSYNSPLHF.

Written as DNA, the CDR3 is TGTGCCAGCAGCCGGAGGGGAGGCGAGCAGTACTTC. Protein sequence: CASSRRGGEQYF. The V gene is TRBV14, the J gene TRBJ2-5, with D tentatively TRBD2 (6 bases). The J call may not be correct, given that the DNA end is closer to TRBJ2-7. Germline assignment: CDR1 SGHDN and CDR2 FVKESK. This CDR3 contains 12 residues.

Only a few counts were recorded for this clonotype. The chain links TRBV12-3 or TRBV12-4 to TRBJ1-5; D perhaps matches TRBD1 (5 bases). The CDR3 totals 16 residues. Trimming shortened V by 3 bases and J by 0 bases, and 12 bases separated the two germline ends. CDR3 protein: CASSFKAGPSNQPQHF. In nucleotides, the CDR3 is TGTGCCAGCAGTTTTAAGGCGGGGCCTAGCAATCAGCCCCAGCATTTT.

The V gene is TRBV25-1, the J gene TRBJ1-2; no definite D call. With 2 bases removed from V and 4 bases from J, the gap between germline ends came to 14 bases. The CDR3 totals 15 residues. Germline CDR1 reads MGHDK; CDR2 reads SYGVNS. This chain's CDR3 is CASSERNSPLYGYTF. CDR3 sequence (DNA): TGTGCCAGCAGTGAACGGAACAGCCCCCTCTATGGCTACACCTTC.

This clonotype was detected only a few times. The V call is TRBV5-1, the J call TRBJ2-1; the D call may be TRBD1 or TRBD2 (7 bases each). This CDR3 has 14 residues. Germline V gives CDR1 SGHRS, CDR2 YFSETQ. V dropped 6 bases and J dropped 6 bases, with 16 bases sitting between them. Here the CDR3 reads CASTSGGDGNEQFF. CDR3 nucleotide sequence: TGCGCCAGCACCTCAGGGGGGGATGGCAATGAGCAGTTCTTC.

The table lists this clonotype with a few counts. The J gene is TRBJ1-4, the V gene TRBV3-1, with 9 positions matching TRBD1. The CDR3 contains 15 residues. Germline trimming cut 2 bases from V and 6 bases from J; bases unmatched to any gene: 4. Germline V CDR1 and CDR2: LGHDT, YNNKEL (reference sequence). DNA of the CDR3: TGTGCCAGCAGCCAAACCTGGACAGGGGATGAAAAACTGTTTTTT. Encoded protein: CASSQTWTGDEKLFF.

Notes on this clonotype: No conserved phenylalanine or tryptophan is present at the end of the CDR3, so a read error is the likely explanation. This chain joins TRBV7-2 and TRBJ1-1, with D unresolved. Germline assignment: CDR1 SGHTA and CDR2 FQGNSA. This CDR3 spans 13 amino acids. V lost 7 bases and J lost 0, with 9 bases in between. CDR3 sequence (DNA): TGTGCCAGCAACCAAGGGATGAACACTGAAGCTTTCGTT. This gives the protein CASNQGMNTEAFV.

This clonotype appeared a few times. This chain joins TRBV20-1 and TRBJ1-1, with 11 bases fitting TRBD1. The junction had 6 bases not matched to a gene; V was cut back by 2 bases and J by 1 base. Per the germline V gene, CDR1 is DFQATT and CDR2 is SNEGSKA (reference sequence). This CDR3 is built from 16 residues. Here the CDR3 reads CSARSGTGGSNTEAFF. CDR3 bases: TGCAGTGCTAGAAGTGGGACAGGGGGGTCGAACACTGAAGCTTTCTTT.

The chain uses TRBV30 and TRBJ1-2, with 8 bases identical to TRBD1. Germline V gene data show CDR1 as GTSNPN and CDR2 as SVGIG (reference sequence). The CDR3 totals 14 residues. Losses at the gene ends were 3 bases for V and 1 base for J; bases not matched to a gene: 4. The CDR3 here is CAWSRQGINYGYTF. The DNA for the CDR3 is TGTGCCTGGAGCCGACAGGGGATTAACTATGGCTACACCTTC.

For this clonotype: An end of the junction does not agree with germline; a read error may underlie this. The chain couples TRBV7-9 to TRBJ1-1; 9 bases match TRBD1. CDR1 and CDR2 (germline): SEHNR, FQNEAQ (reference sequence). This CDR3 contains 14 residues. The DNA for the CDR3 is TGTGCCAGCAGCCGGACAGGGGTCGGCACTGAAACTTTCTTT. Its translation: CASSRTGVGTETFF.

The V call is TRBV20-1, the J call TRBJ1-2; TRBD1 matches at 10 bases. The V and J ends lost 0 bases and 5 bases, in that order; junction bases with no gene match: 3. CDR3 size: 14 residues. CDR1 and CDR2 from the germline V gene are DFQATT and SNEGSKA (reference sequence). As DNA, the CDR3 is TGCAGTGCTAGAGACCCGGACAGGGGGTATGGCTACACCTTC. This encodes CSARDPDRGYGYTF.

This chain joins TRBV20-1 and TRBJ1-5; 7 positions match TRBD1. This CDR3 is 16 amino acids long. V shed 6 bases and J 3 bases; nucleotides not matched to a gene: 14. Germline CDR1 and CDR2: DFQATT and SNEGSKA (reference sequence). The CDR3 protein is CSANSGTATFNQPQHF. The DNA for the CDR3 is TGCAGTGCAAACTCCGGGACAGCCACCTTCAATCAGCCCCAGCATTTT.

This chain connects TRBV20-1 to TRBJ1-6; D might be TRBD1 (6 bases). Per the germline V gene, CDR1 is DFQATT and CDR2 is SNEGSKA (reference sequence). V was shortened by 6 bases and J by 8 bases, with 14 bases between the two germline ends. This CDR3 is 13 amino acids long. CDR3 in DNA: TGCAGTGCCAAGGACAGCACTGATTCACCCCTCCACTTT. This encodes CSAKDSTDSPLHF.

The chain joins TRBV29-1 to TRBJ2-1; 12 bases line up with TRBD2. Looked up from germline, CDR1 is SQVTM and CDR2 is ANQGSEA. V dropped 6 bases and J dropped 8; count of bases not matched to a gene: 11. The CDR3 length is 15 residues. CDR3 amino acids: CSVTSGGITIDEQFF. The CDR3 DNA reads TGCAGCGTCACTAGCGGGGGGATAACCATAGATGAGCAGTTCTTC.

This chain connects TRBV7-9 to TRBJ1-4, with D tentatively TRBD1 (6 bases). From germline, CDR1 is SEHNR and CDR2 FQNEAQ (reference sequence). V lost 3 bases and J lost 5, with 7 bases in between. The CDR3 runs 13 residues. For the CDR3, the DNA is TGTGCCAGCAGCTTCACAGGGAATGAAAAACTGTTTTTT. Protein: CASSFTGNEKLFF. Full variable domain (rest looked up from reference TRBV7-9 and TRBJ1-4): DTGVSQNPRHKITKRGQNVTFRCDPISEHNRLYWYRQTLGQGPEFLTYFQNEAQLEKSRLLSDRFSAERPKGSFSTLEIQRTEQGDSAMYLCASSFTGNEKLFFGSGTQLSVL.